The following is a T cell receptor beta chain sequence with its context. This is likely a read error, given that the CDR3 carries no conserved phenylalanine or tryptophan at its end. This sample stems from a study of tumor-infiltrating lymphocytes in primary liver carcinoma. Across the study: Regardless of tissue type, samples showed similar yields of roughly 3.5 to 7.13 million productive TCRbeta reads.

The CDR3 sequence is 15 residues long. Taking about 18-31 mg of unsorted bulk tissue, the authors co-extracted RNA and DNA. TCR beta cDNA came from roughly 0.45 ug total RNA, primed with a constant-region primer. Three-round nested multiplex PCR performed with slightly modified ARM-PCR produced the TCR beta libraries. Investigators reported that the first two PCR rounds, at around 9 cycles each, used TRBV1-TRBV30 forward primers with a C-beta reverse primer. MiXCR, run by TCRdb on the multiplex PCR reads, gives a single entry per CDR3 protein. The repertoire holds some 130,000 distinct CDR3 sequences, with around 70% as singletons.

The sequence derives from an older woman with primary liver carcinoma and hepatitis B virus infection. J is TRBJ2-6 and V is TRBV12-3 or TRBV12-4, with D possibly matching TRBD1 (5 bases). The sequencing sample was made of tumor-adjacent normal liver tissue. CDR3 sequence (DNA): TGTGCCAGCAGTTTGCGCAGGGCTGGGGCCAGCGTCCTGACTTCC. Its protein product is CASSLRRAGASVLTS.